The next 2 T cell receptor beta chains were all read from a single sample in a study of blood T cell repertoires in COVID-19. Generated by immunoSEQ multiplex PCR, the TCRdb table keeps only in-frame clones and is missing some. Among 270,000 or so clones listed, 86% were seen once. Sequencing was performed on PBMCs or T cells enriched from blood (not recorded which). The receptors were gathered from a woman younger than 30 who had recovered from COVID-19.

This clone was seen once. The chain couples TRBV11-1 to TRBJ2-1; D may be TRBD2 (6 bases). V was clipped by 3 bases and J by 4 bases, with 16 bases between them. The germline CDR1 and CDR2 sequences are SGHAT and FQDESV (reference sequence). This CDR3 has 16 residues. CDR3: CASSFVGREPYNEQFF. For the CDR3, the DNA is TGTGCCAGCAGCTTTGTCGGTCGGGAGCCATACAATGAGCAGTTCTTC.

The V gene is TRBV12-5, the J gene TRBJ2-2; TRBD2 aligns across 9 bases. V gave up 6 bases and J gave up 1 base; unmatched junction bases: 15. Germline V CDR1 and CDR2: LGHNT, FRNRAP. The CDR3 extends over 19 amino acids. Here the CDR3 reads CASGGRVVAGALNTGELFF. The DNA for the CDR3 is TGTGCTAGTGGAGGGAGGGTAGTAGCGGGGGCTCTGAACACCGGGGAGCTGTTTTTT.